Included here is one TCR beta chain sequence, with context. The antigen is undetermined. The CDR3 runs 17 residues. Germline lookup yields CDR1 SEHNR and CDR2 FQNEAQ (reference sequence). Deletions cut 5 bases from V and 7 bases from J, with 23 bases between. Here immunoSEQ multiplex PCR was the method, and the copy in TCRdb shows in-frame clones only, minus some. The sample contains around 2.1 million clones, approximately 94% of which appear only once. The sample is drawn from a study of shared clonotypes between healthy human individuals. Points from the study as a whole: Shared clonotypes across all four donors exceeded non-shared ones in generation probability.

Naive CD8 cells were CD45RO-negative, positively selected for CCR7, excluding terminally differentiated effector memory CD45RA+ cells. This sequence originates from a man between 18 and 29 years old in good health. Some clones in this sample may be carry-over from other donors' samples. J is TRBJ1-4 and V is TRBV7-9; D is perhaps TRBD1 (6 bases). Material for sequencing was naive CD8+ T cells from PBMCs. CDR3 residues: CASSRDTLRGSTEKLFF. In DNA form, the CDR3 reads TGTGCCAGCAGCCGGGACACCCTACGAGGATCTACTGAAAAACTGTTTTTT.